This record concerns one TCR beta chain sequence. The antigen is undetermined. The data were produced by immunoSEQ multiplex PCR, yet TCRdb's version contains in-frame clones alone and is incomplete. The table records around 65,000 clones, 80% to 90% of them present only once. This specimen belongs to a study of PD-1 blockade in classical Hodgkin lymphoma. About the study: Nivolumab was administered to patients intravenously at 3 mg/kg every 2 weeks. The study's findings and limits: Repertoire differences have undefined causes, possibly disease activity or prior therapy. A reduction in baseline TCR diversity was reportedly seen in newly diagnosed patients relative to healthy donors.

V dropped 6 bases and J dropped 3 bases, with 17 bases sitting between them. This CDR3 contains 15 residues. Germline V lookup: CDR1 MNHEY, CDR2 SVGAGI. There was relapse after autologous stem cell transplantation in every patient, and there was variation in brentuximab vedotin exposure. The sequencing here drew on peripheral blood mononuclear cells (PBMCs), taken at baseline. The sequence derives from a human donor with classical Hodgkin lymphoma. This chain uses TRBV6-5 with TRBJ1-1; D is perhaps TRBD1 (6 bases). The CDR3 spells CASRGGLWVDTEAFF. The CDR3 DNA reads as TGTGCCAGCAGGGGGGGGCTATGGGTGGACACTGAAGCTTTCTTT.